Listed below are T cell receptor beta chains from one sample, sequenced in a study of shared clonotypes between healthy human individuals. The protocol was immunoSEQ multiplex PCR, while the TCRdb copy is restricted to in-frame clones and leaves out a portion. The profile shows around 990,000 clones, 70% to 80% of them singletons. The sequenced sample consisted of memory CD4+ T cells from PBMCs. The receptor source for this set is a man younger than 30 in good health. Some clones in this sample may be carry-over from other donors' samples. Both conserved end residues are part of each CDR3. A D gene is named only where the DNA matches it firmly. Expanded clones are given a class, and other clones once, few, many or no size at all.

>.|TRBV6-5|TRBJ2-1|.
TGTGCCAGCAGTTACGGTTACTCTGGGAGGGAGCAGTTCTTC
CASSYGYSGREQFF
>.|TRBV28|TRBJ1-2|.
TGTGCCAGCAGCCTAGGACAGCTCGGAGGAGGCTACACCTTC
CASSLGQLGGGYTF
>.|TRBV5-4|TRBJ2-7|once
TGTGCCAGCAGCTTGGGATCGGGGGTTTACTACGAGCAGTACTTC
CASSLGSGVYYEQYF
>.|TRBV5-5|TRBJ1-4|.
TGTGCCAGCAGCCAGGACAGTAATGAAAAACTGTTTTTT
CASSQDSNEKLFF
>TRBD2|TRBV2|TRBJ2-5|.
TGTGCCAGCATCCTGGCGGGAGGGCCAGAGACCCAGTACTTC
CASILAGGPETQYF
>TRBD1|TRBV19|TRBJ2-1|once
TGTGCCAGCATGGGACAGGGGTACCCCTGGGATGAGCAGTTCTTC
CASMGQGYPWDEQFF
>.|TRBV28|TRBJ2-7|.
TGTGCCAGCAGTTCCGCGAAGAGCAGCGCCCGGTACGAGCAGTACTTC
CASSSAKSSARYEQYF
>.|TRBV7-8|TRBJ1-3|.
TGTGCCAGCAGCTTAGACCCGGCAGGAATCGTTGCGAGAAACACCATATATTTT
CASSLDPAGIVARNTIYF
>.|TRBV19|TRBJ1-2|few
TGTGCCAGTACCTCGGCGGGCACCTTCTATGGCTACACCTTC
CASTSAGTFYGYTF
>.|TRBV6-1|TRBJ1-1|.
TGTGCCAGCAGTGGAGGAGGGGTGCAGGCTTTCTTT
CASSGGGVQAFF
>.|TRBV27|TRBJ2-5|.
TGTGCCAGCAAGTCGACAGGAGGTCCGGCGGAGACCCAGTACTTC
CASKSTGGPAETQYF
>.|TRBV4-1|TRBJ2-4|.
TGCGCCAGCAGCCCGGGACCGCGCAAAAACATTCAGTACTTC
CASSPGPRKNIQYF
>.|TRBV2|TRBJ1-2|once
TGTGCCAGCAGTGAAGGGGTTCCATACGTGGCCACCTTC
CASSEGVPYVATF
>.|TRBV7-9|TRBJ1-1|few
TGTGCCAGCAGCTCTACAAGAAACACTGAAGCTTTCTTT
CASSSTRNTEAFF
>.|TRBV5-4|TRBJ2-5|.
TGTGCCAGCAGCACCGGACAGCCCCAAGAGACCCAGTACTTC
CASSTGQPQETQYF
>.|TRBV5-7|TRBJ1-1|.
TGTGCCAGCTTTCCGGGACTCAGGTGGGGCACTGAAGCTTTCTTT
CASFPGLRWGTEAFF
>TRBD1|TRBV28|TRBJ2-5|.
TGTGCCAGCAGGGCCACAGGGGGCTTGTTTCTAGAGACCCAGTACTTC
CASRATGGLFLETQYF
>TRBD2|TRBV9|TRBJ2-3|.
TGTGCCAGCAGCGTCATCGGGCTAGCGGGAGGCGAGACGCAGTATTTT
CASSVIGLAGGETQYF
>.|TRBV5-1|TRBJ2-1|.
TGCGCCAGCTCTGCGGGTAGCTCCTACAATGAGCAGTTCTTC
CASSAGSSYNEQFF
>.|TRBV7-2|TRBJ2-5|few
TGTGCCAGCAGCTTAAATCAAGAGACCCAGTACTTC
CASSLNQETQYF
>TRBD1|TRBV4-1|TRBJ2-7|.
TGCGCCAGCAGCCAGGGACAGGGATCCATGGGGGGTTACGAGCAGTACTTC
CASSQGQGSMGGYEQYF
>TRBD2|TRBV28|TRBJ2-3|.
TGTGCCAGCAGTCCCCCCACTAGCGGGGTAGATACGCAGTATTTT
CASSPPTSGVDTQYF
>.|TRBV7-8|TRBJ1-2|.
TGTGCCAGCAGCTTGGGAGGGGCAAACTATGGCTACACCTTC
CASSLGGANYGYTF
>.|TRBV27|TRBJ1-5|.
TGTGCCAGCAGTTGGGGGTCCAATCAGCCCCAGCATTTT
CASSWGSNQPQHF
>.|TRBV7-2|TRBJ1-2|.
TGTGCCAGCAGCTCCGTTGGCTCGGGCCCCTTCCGGGGCTACACCTTC
CASSSVGSGPFRGYTF
>TRBD1|TRBV27|TRBJ1-5|.
TGTGCCAGCAGTTCCCGCCCTCGGGCGTGGGGACAGGCAGGTGGAAATCAGCCCCAGCATTTT
CASSSRPRAWGQAGGNQPQHF
>.|TRBV10-3|TRBJ1-5|many
TGTGCCATATGCTCGCAGGGGAATCAGCCCCAGCATTTT
CAICSQGNQPQHF
>.|TRBV11-2|TRBJ2-5|.
TGTGCCAGCAGCTTAGAGTTTACGTGGTTCGGGGAGACCCAGTACTTC
CASSLEFTWFGETQYF
>.|TRBV29-1|TRBJ2-7|.
TGCAGCGCTAGATCGACAAGTTACGAGCAGTACTTC
CSARSTSYEQYF
>.|TRBV7-9|TRBJ2-7|.
TGTGCCAGCAGCTTTGGAGGGGCGCGGCACGAGCAGTACTTT
CASSFGGARHEQYF
>TRBD2|TRBV5-4|TRBJ2-7|.
TGTGCCAGCAGCTTGGCGGCGGGAGGGCCGTCCGAGCAGTACTTC
CASSLAAGGPSEQYF
>TRBD1|TRBV28|TRBJ1-3|.
TGTGCCAGCAGTTTACGCTCCGGGACAGGGGCCCCCACCATATATTTT
CASSLRSGTGAPTIYF
>TRBD1|TRBV2|TRBJ2-1|few
TGTGCCAGCAGCCTCCAGGGGGCTTATAATGAGCAGTTCTTC
CASSLQGAYNEQFF
>TRBD1|TRBV30|TRBJ2-5|.
TGTGCCTGGAGCCGACAGGGGGCGGGTGAGACCCAGTACTTC
CAWSRQGAGETQYF
>TRBD1|TRBV5-4|TRBJ2-2|.
TGTGCCAGCAGCTTGAGACAGGGGGCGAGGACCGGGGAGCTGTTTTTT
CASSLRQGARTGELFF
>.|TRBV18|TRBJ2-5|once
TGTGCCAGCTCAGCGGGACCTCAAGAGACCCAGTACTTC
CASSAGPQETQYF
>.|TRBV4-1|TRBJ2-5|.
TGCGCCAGCAGCCAAGGGTTACAAGAGACCCAGTACTTC
CASSQGLQETQYF
>.|TRBV15|TRBJ2-6|.
TGTGCCACCAGCCCCCGGGGGTCTGGGGCCAACGTCCTGACTTTC
CATSPRGSGANVLTF
>.|TRBV11-3|TRBJ1-1|.
TGTGCCAGCAGCCGTGGCGAGGGGATGAACACTGAAGCTTTCTTT
CASSRGEGMNTEAFF
>.|TRBV30|TRBJ2-3|once
TGTGCCGTCTTACTGGGACTGGACACAGATACGCAGTATTTT
CAVLLGLDTDTQYF
>.|TRBV7-8|TRBJ2-2|.
TGTGCCAGCAGCTCTGCCCTACCCCCGACGCGGACCGGGGAGCTGTTTTTT
CASSSALPPTRTGELFF
>.|TRBV18|TRBJ2-5|once
TGTGCCAGCTCACCCGAGAGGGAGACCCAGTACTTC
CASSPERETQYF
>TRBD1|TRBV15|TRBJ1-3|.
TGTGCCACCGGCATGAGGGGGCTCGGAAACACCATATATTTT
CATGMRGLGNTIYF
>.|TRBV10-3|TRBJ1-5|.
TGTGCCATCAGCCGAAGTGGGATAGGCAATCAGCCCCAGCATTTT
CAISRSGIGNQPQHF
>.|TRBV28|TRBJ1-2|.
TGTGCCAGCAGTTCCCGGCTCAGGACATCCTATGGCTACACCTTC
CASSSRLRTSYGYTF
>.|TRBV9|TRBJ1-5|.
TGTGCCAGCAGCGTAGGGGGGCTCGGTCAGCCCCAGCATTTT
CASSVGGLGQPQHF
>.|TRBV19|TRBJ2-1|.
TGTGCCAGTAGTATAGCGGCATCCTACAATGAGCAGTTCTTC
CASSIAASYNEQFF
>TRBD1|TRBV10-3|TRBJ2-7|.
TGTGCCATCAGTGGGCCGACGGGCGCAGGGGGAGCGTATGAGCAGTACTTC
CAISGPTGAGGAYEQYF
>.|TRBV7-9|TRBJ1-4|.
TGTGCCAGCAGCCCCCCGGGATTTGGCGAAAAACTGTTTTTT
CASSPPGFGEKLFF
>.|TRBV27|TRBJ2-5|.
TGTGCCAGCAGTCTAAAATCGTACCAAGAGACCCAGTACTTC
CASSLKSYQETQYF
>.|TRBV4-3|TRBJ1-1|.
TGCGCCAGCAGCCAATCCCAGGGGATGAACACTGAAGCTTTCTTT
CASSQSQGMNTEAFF
>.|TRBV14|TRBJ1-2|once
TGTGCCAGCAGCCAAGAATTAGGGGTTTATGGCTACACCTTC
CASSQELGVYGYTF
>.|TRBV29-1|TRBJ1-4|.
TGCAGCGTTGGGAGGCCAAATGAAAAACTGTTTTTT
CSVGRPNEKLFF